The 13 T cell receptor beta chains listed next were all sequenced from one sample in a study of shared clonotypes between healthy human individuals. Using immunoSEQ multiplex PCR, the repertoire was profiled, and TCRdb retains in-frame clones only, with some absent. The table records hundreds of thousands of clones, approximately 96% of them present only once. Naive CD8 cells were CD45RO-negative, positively selected for CCR7, excluding terminally differentiated effector memory CD45RA+ cells. Sequencing was performed on naive CD8+ T cells sorted from blood. The source of these receptors is a woman under 40 in good health.

The chain joins TRBV30 to TRBJ1-2; 8 bases are a match to TRBD1. The CDR3 spans 13 residues. Germline V gene lookup returns CDR1 GTSNPN and CDR2 SVGIG (reference sequence). Trimming at V came to 0 bases and at J to 3 bases, leaving 0 bases not matched to a gene. The CDR3 nucleotides are TGTGCCTGGAGTGTGACAGGGGACTATGGCTACACCTTC. Translation gives CAWSVTGDYGYTF.

The table lists this clone with a few counts. This chain joins TRBV5-4 and TRBJ2-2, with 10 bases aligning to TRBD2. Germline-derived CDR1 and CDR2 are SGHNT and YYREEE (reference sequence). V lost 4 bases to trimming and J lost 7 bases; unmatched junction nucleotides: 4. The length of the CDR3 is 14 residues. The DNA for the CDR3 is TGTGCCAGCAGCCCCTGGACTAGCGGCGGGGAGCTGTTTTTT. It specifies CASSPWTSGGELFF.

This sequence joins TRBV27 and TRBJ1-1; D might be TRBD1 (6 bases). The CDR3 contains 16 residues. The V and J ends lost 4 bases and 7 bases respectively, with 22 bases between them. Germline CDR1 MNHEY, CDR2 SMNVEV (reference sequence). In DNA, the CDR3 is TGTGCCAGCAGTTCACACAAGACAGGACCCCATCTTGAAGCTTTCTTT. This codes for CASSSHKTGPHLEAFF.

The V and J genes are TRBV27 and TRBJ1-5; tentatively, D is TRBD1 (5 bases). Germline V CDR1 and CDR2: MNHEY, SMNVEV (reference sequence). The CDR3 extends over 15 amino acids. V gave up 2 bases and J gave up 6 bases, with 14 bases separating them. CDR3 DNA: TGTGCCAGCAGTTTAACCACAGGAGGGCGTCAGCCCCAGCATTTT. Its translation is CASSLTTGGRQPQHF.

The chain combines TRBV27 with TRBJ1-5; 7 bases align to TRBD1. Germline CDR1 is MNHEY and CDR2 is SMNVEV (reference sequence). The CDR3 is 14 residues long. After removal of 5 bases from V and 6 bases from J, the junction contained 7 bases not matched to a gene. The CDR3 region has the DNA TGTGCCAGCAGTACAACAGGGGTGAGTCAGCCCCAGCATTTT. It is translated as CASSTTGVSQPQHF.

The V and J genes are TRBV27 and TRBJ2-3, with D unclear. CDR3 size: 13 residues. Germline V gives CDR1 MNHEY, CDR2 SMNVEV (reference sequence). V shed 5 bases and J shed 11 bases, with 17 bases lying between them. This chain's CDR3 is CASSPTILDVQYF. The DNA for the CDR3 is TGTGCCAGCAGTCCCACCATTTTGGACGTGCAGTATTTT.

The gene calls are TRBV7-2 and TRBJ2-3; 12 nucleotides align to TRBD2. J gave up 8 bases and V 5 bases, and 14 bases lay outside the gene matches. The CDR3 spans 17 residues. The germline V gene encodes CDR1 SGHTA and CDR2 FQGNSA. This CDR3 is CASSRGTSGLQAVTQYF. In DNA form, the CDR3 reads TGTGCCAGCAGCAGAGGGACTAGCGGGTTACAGGCTGTTACGCAGTATTTT.

The V gene is TRBV5-4, the J gene TRBJ2-7; 9 bases agree with TRBD1. The CDR3 has 14 residues. The ends lost 4 bases at V and 2 bases at J; junction bases unmatched: 4. Germline V gives CDR1 SGHNT, CDR2 YYREEE (reference sequence). CDR3 sequence: CASSPGQGPYEQYF. The CDR3 DNA reads TGTGCCAGCAGCCCGGGACAGGGTCCCTACGAGCAGTACTTC. Combining the CDR3 with reference TRBV5-4 and TRBJ2-7 gives the whole variable domain ETGVTQSPTHLIKTRGQQVTLRCSSQSGHNTVSWYQQALGQGPQFIFQYYREEENGRGNFPPRFSGLQFPNYSSELNVNALELDDSALYLCASSPGQGPYEQYFGPGTRLTVT.

The chain carries TRBV10-1 and TRBJ2-7; the match to TRBD1 covers 7 bases. The CDR3 is made up of 14 amino acids. Trimming at V came to 8 bases and at J to 2 bases, leaving 9 bases not matched to a gene. From germline, CDR1 is WNHNN and CDR2 SYGVQD (reference sequence). The CDR3 coding sequence is TGCGCCAGCGGCCCGGGACAGAGTACCTACGAGCAGTACTTC. This codes for CASGPGQSTYEQYF.

V gene TRBV28 combines with J gene TRBJ1-5; TRBD1 matches 9 bases. The CDR3 length is 17 residues. Germline V gene data show CDR1 as MDHEN and CDR2 as SYDVKM. Germline trimming cut 5 bases from V and 0 bases from J; bases unmatched to any gene: 8. The CDR3 loop is CASSTTDRGYSNQPQHF. The CDR3 coding sequence is TGTGCCAGCAGTACCACGGACAGGGGCTATAGCAATCAGCCCCAGCATTTT. Full variable domain (outside the CDR3, taken from reference TRBV28 and TRBJ1-5): DVKVTQSSRYLVKRTGEKVFLECVQDMDHENMFWYRQDPGLGLRLIYFSYDVKMKEKGDIPEGYSVSREKKERFSLILESASTNQTSMYLCASSTTDRGYSNQPQHFGDGTRLSIL.

This chain uses TRBV5-5 with TRBJ2-7; a possible D gene is TRBD2 (5 bases). The V and J ends lost 0 bases and 2 bases respectively, with 9 bases between them. Per germline, CDR1 SGHKS and CDR2 YYEKEE (reference sequence). This CDR3 has 14 amino acids. Written as DNA, the CDR3 is TGTGCCAGCAGCTTGGTACTAGGAGCCTACGAGCAGTACTTC. This gives the protein CASSLVLGAYEQYF.

The V and J genes are TRBV28 and TRBJ1-2; TRBD1 is a possible D gene (5 bases). The CDR3 extends over 15 amino acids. The germline gives CDR1 MDHEN, CDR2 SYDVKM. V lost 3 bases to trimming and J lost 4 bases, with 15 bases between them. CDR3 in DNA: TGTGCCAGCAGTTTGACCCAGGGAAACCTCTATGGCTACACCTTC. Amino acids: CASSLTQGNLYGYTF.

The chain links TRBV21-1 to TRBJ2-7; the table names TRBD1, a call not compared with the DNA. TRBV21-1 is termed a pseudogene. The CDR3 is made up of 16 amino acids. The CDR3 coding sequence is TGTGCCAGCAGCAAACGGCCAGGGGGACAGATATACGAGCAGTACTTC. This codes for CASSKRPGGQIYEQYF.